Listed below are T cell receptor beta chains from one sample, sequenced in a study of blood T cell repertoires in COVID-19. Sequencing used immunoSEQ multiplex PCR; TCRdb keeps in-frame clones, though not all of them. Among hundreds of thousands of clones listed, around nine tenths were seen once. The sample comprised PBMCs or T cells enriched from blood (not recorded which). Receptors were obtained from a man aged 40-55 years who had recovered from COVID-19. Each CDR3 is given with its conserved first and last residue. D genes are given only for firm matches. Size values are once, few and many counts, or a class for expanded clones, and some rows have none.

j_call	d_call	clone_size	v_call	cdr3_nt	cdr3_aa
TRBJ2-5	TRBD2	NA	TRBV5-1	TGCGCCAGCAGCTCGGTCACGGGGGAGGGAGAGACCCAGTACTTC	CASSSVTGEGETQYF
TRBJ2-4	NA	NA	TRBV7-2	TGTGCCAGCAGCTTAGGGGGACTCCCCCTAGCCAAAAACATTCAGTACTTC	CASSLGGLPLAKNIQYF
TRBJ1-3	NA	NA	TRBV7-8	TGTGCCAGCAGCTTAGCGGGGGGGGGCGCGGGAAACACCATATATTTT	CASSLAGGGAGNTIYF
TRBJ2-5	NA	NA	TRBV28	TGTGCCAGCACCCCAAGGCGGTGGGAGACCCAGTACTTC	CASTPRRWETQYF
TRBJ2-7	TRBD1	NA	TRBV6-5	TGTGCCACCAGGGGGCGTCTCAACGAGCAGTACTTC	CATRGRLNEQYF
TRBJ2-2	TRBD1	few	TRBV7-9	TGTGCCAGCAGCACCGACAGGGTCGCGAACACCGGGGAGCTGTTTTTT	CASSTDRVANTGELFF
TRBJ2-7	NA	NA	TRBV6-5	TGTGCCAGCTTCATGAGAGCCCTCTCCTACGAGCAGTACTTC	CASFMRALSYEQYF
TRBJ2-5	NA	NA	TRBV5-1	TGCGCCAGCACAGGACACCTCCGGGAGACCCAGTACTTC	CASTGHLRETQYF
TRBJ2-2	NA	once	TRBV4-3	TGCGCCTCGCAGGGGCCCGCGAACACCGGGGAGCTGTTTTTT	CASQGPANTGELFF
TRBJ2-3	NA	once	TRBV27	TGTGCCAGCAGTTTCGACCGGGACTCTGGAACGTATTTT	CASSFDRDSGTYF
TRBJ2-4	TRBD1	NA	TRBV28	TGTGCCAGCAGTTTAACACAGGGGCAAAACATTCAGTACTTC	CASSLTQGQNIQYF